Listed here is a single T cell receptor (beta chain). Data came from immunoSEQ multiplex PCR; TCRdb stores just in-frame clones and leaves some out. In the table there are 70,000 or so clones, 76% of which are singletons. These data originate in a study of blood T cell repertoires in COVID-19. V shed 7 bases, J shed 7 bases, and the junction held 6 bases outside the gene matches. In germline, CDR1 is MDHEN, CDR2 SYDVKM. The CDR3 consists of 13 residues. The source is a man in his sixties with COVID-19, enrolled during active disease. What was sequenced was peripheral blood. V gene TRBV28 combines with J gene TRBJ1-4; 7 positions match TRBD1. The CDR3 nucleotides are TGTGCCAGCACTGGGACAGTGGGTGAAAAACTGTTTTTT. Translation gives CASTGTVGEKLFF.